This entry lists 6 T cell receptor beta chains sequenced from one sample in a study of graft-versus-host responses after intestinal transplantation. Repertoires were generated with immunoSEQ multiplex PCR, while TCRdb's copy carries only in-frame clones and drops some. The repertoire holds approximately 99,000 clones, with around 90% as singletons. The antigens of these receptors remain unknown. The source material was unstimulated CD8+ T cells sorted from spleen or lymph node cells, sampled before transplant. Every receptor here comes from a human donor who was the organ donor for an intestinal transplant.

The chain recombines TRBV30 with TRBJ2-5, with 10 nucleotides matching TRBD2. Germline CDR1 GTSNPN, CDR2 SVGIG (reference sequence). The ends lost 0 bases at V and 3 bases at J; junction bases unmatched: 1. There are 14 residues in the CDR3. CDR3 coding DNA: TGTGCCTGGAGTGTACTAGCGGGGAAAGAGACCCAGTACTTC. It encodes CAWSVLAGKETQYF.

The V and J genes are TRBV30 and TRBJ2-5; 9 bases line up with TRBD2. The ends lost 4 bases at V and 3 bases at J; junction bases unmatched: 12. This CDR3 spans 16 amino acids. Looked up from germline, CDR1 is GTSNPN and CDR2 is SVGIG (reference sequence). The CDR3 coding sequence is TGTGCCTGGAATCACGGGCTAGCGGGGATGGAAGAGACCCAGTACTTC. Its protein is CAWNHGLAGMEETQYF.

This clone was found once. V usage is TRBV21-1 and J usage is TRBJ1-5; TRBD1 was called by the table and not checked on the DNA. TRBV21-1 is designated a pseudogene. There are 17 residues in the CDR3. DNA for the CDR3: TGTGCCAGCAGCAAGGGGACAGGGGAATATAGCAATCAGCCCCAGCATTTT. Protein sequence: CASSKGTGEYSNQPQHF.

The chain couples TRBV2 to TRBJ1-2; no definite D call. Germline CDR1 SNHLY, CDR2 FYNNEI. There are 15 residues in the CDR3. The ends were cut back, 5 bases at V and 5 bases at J, with 18 bases in the middle. The CDR3 DNA reads as TGTGCCAGCAGTTTTTCCGTGGAGTTTTTTTATGGCTACACCTTC. This gives the protein CASSFSVEFFYGYTF.

J is TRBJ2-1 and V is TRBV5-1; 8 nucleotides align to TRBD2. CDR1 and CDR2 (germline): SGHRS, YFSETQ. With V trimmed by 2 bases and J by 3 bases, 16 bases remained unmatched. CDR3 length: 19 residues. CDR3: CASSFSKPIGLADYNEQFF. In DNA, the CDR3 is TGCGCCAGCAGCTTTTCAAAGCCCATAGGACTAGCTGACTACAATGAGCAGTTCTTC.

CDR3 DNA: TGCGCCAGCAGTCAGGGGGCAGGTCCACAAGCTTTCTTT. This translates into CASSQGAGPQAFF. The chain links TRBV23-1 to TRBJ1-1, with D possibly matching TRBD1 (6 bases). TRBV23-1 falls under the ORF class, with uncertain function. The CDR3 spans 13 residues. The V end was cut by 3 bases, the J end by 9 bases, with 14 bases between.